Below, 17 T cell receptor beta chains from the same sample are listed, as sequenced in a study of blood T cell repertoires in COVID-19. The protocol was immunoSEQ multiplex PCR, while the TCRdb copy is restricted to in-frame clones and leaves out a portion. The sample contains around 300,000 clones, approximately 90% of which appear only once. The sample consisted of PBMCs or T cells enriched from blood (not recorded which). These receptor sequences come from a woman aged 55-70 years in a cohort exposed to, infected with or recovered from COVID-19 (not recorded which).

As DNA, the CDR3 is TGTGCCAGCAGTCGGGGACAGGGGGTGAGAAATTCACCCCTCCACTTT. It yields the protein CASSRGQGVRNSPLHF. The chain recombines TRBV28 with TRBJ1-6, with 11 nucleotides matching TRBD1. Germline V gene sequence: CDR1 MDHEN, CDR2 SYDVKM. V was clipped by 5 bases and J by 7 bases; unmatched bases: 7. The CDR3 is made up of 16 amino acids.

This clone was observed a handful of times. The chain joins TRBV9 to TRBJ1-4, with D maybe TRBD1 (5 bases). CDR3 length: 16 amino acids. The germline CDR1 and CDR2 sequences are SGDLS and YYNGEE. V shed 0 bases and J shed 6 bases, with 15 bases lying between them. The CDR3 nucleotides read TGTGCCAGCAGCGTAGGCGTAGGGGCGGTTGATGAAAAACTGTTTTTT. Its protein product is CASSVGVGAVDEKLFF.

This rearrangement joins TRBV2 to TRBJ2-7, with D possibly TRBD2 on 6 matching bases. This CDR3 spans 14 amino acids. Per the germline V gene, CDR1 is SNHLY and CDR2 is FYNNEI. V was shortened by 5 bases and J by 2 bases, with 13 bases between the two germline ends. The chain's CDR3 is CASSPPSAPYEQYF. In DNA, the CDR3 is TGTGCCAGCAGTCCTCCTAGCGCCCCCTACGAGCAGTACTTC.

This clone was seen more than once but under ten times. This sequence joins TRBV4-1 and TRBJ2-2; 8 nucleotides align to TRBD2. This CDR3 is built from 16 residues. With 0 bases clipped from V and 4 bases from J, the junction kept 4 bases outside the gene matches. Germline lookup yields CDR1 MGHRA and CDR2 YSYEKL. The CDR3 here is CASSQERLAGTGELFF. The CDR3 DNA follows: TGCGCCAGCAGCCAAGAACGGCTAGCGGGCACCGGGGAGCTGTTTTTT.

The CDR3 is CASSAESGTGTDTQYF. The CDR3 DNA follows: TGTGCCAGCAGCGCCGAATCCGGGACAGGGACCGATACGCAGTATTTT. This sequence joins TRBV9 and TRBJ2-3, with TRBD1 identical over 9 bases. The CDR3 covers 16 residues. V dropped 3 bases and J dropped 6; count of bases not matched to a gene: 11. Germline V gene data show CDR1 as SGDLS and CDR2 as YYNGEE.

The chain uses TRBV19 and TRBJ2-1; D is possibly TRBD1 (5 bases). From germline, CDR1 is LNHDA and CDR2 SQIVND (reference sequence). This CDR3 spans 13 amino acids. V dropped 6 bases and J dropped 3 bases, with 9 bases sitting between them. The CDR3 loop reads CASSPGHYNEQFF. The CDR3 DNA follows: TGTGCCAGTAGCCCAGGACACTACAATGAGCAGTTCTTC.

This clone appeared a single time. The chain combines TRBV2 with TRBJ1-6; weak D call: TRBD1 (6 bases). CDR3 size: 17 residues. Trimming removed 8 bases from V and 0 bases from J, with 17 bases in between. Germline V lookup: CDR1 SNHLY, CDR2 FYNNEI. The DNA for the CDR3 is TGTGCCAGCTCCGGGTCTTTACAGGGCTCCTATAATTCACCCCTCCACTTT. As protein: CASSGSLQGSYNSPLHF.

The chain has TRBV28 and TRBJ1-4; D gene uncertain. This CDR3 is 15 amino acids long. The germline V gene encodes CDR1 MDHEN and CDR2 SYDVKM. Trimming cost V 4 bases and J 5 bases, with 14 bases left between them. Here the CDR3 DNA reads TGTGCCAGCAGTTCGCCGGGGAGCTTAAATGAAAAACTGTTTTTT. Its protein product is CASSSPGSLNEKLFF. The full variable domain, rest sourced from reference TRBV28 and TRBJ1-4, is DVKVTQSSRYLVKRTGEKVFLECVQDMDHENMFWYRQDPGLGLRLIYFSYDVKMKEKGDIPEGYSVSREKKERFSLILESASTNQTSMYLCASSSPGSLNEKLFFGSGTQLSVL.

The rearrangement uses TRBV7-2 and TRBJ1-4; 9 bases are a match to TRBD1. The CDR3 contains 15 residues. Germline V gene data show CDR1 as SGHTA and CDR2 as FQGNSA. After removal of 1 base from V and 8 bases from J, the junction contained 5 bases not matched to a gene. The CDR3 loop reads CASSLGTGVGEKLFF. The DNA for the CDR3 is TGTGCCAGCAGCTTAGGGACAGGGGTTGGGGAAAAACTGTTTTTT.

V gene TRBV6-6 combines with J gene TRBJ2-5; no firm D call. Trimming left V 0 bases short and J 5 bases short, with 7 bases between. This CDR3 contains 13 residues. In germline, CDR1 is MNHNY, CDR2 SVGAGI (reference sequence). This CDR3 is CASSYSSQETQYF. In DNA, the CDR3 is TGTGCCAGCAGTTACTCCTCGCAGGAGACCCAGTACTTC.

The chain employs TRBV2 and TRBJ1-2; the match to TRBD1 covers 11 bases. Germline lookup yields CDR1 SNHLY and CDR2 FYNNEI. V was pared by 7 bases and J by 8 bases, with 12 bases of the junction left unmatched. The CDR3 spans 15 residues. This chain's CDR3 is CASTAPDRGRRGYTF. The CDR3 bases are TGTGCCAGCACCGCCCCGGACAGGGGGCGCCGGGGCTACACCTTC.

The J gene is TRBJ1-2, the V gene TRBV9; 7 bases are a match to TRBD1. The CDR3 contains 13 residues. In germline, CDR1 is SGDLS, CDR2 YYNGEE. The trim removed 0 bases at V and 5 bases at J, leaving 1 base unmatched. The DNA of the CDR3 is TGTGCCAGCAGCGTAGGACAGGGTTATGGCTACACCTTC. Protein: CASSVGQGYGYTF.

The CDR3 sequence is CAPSRDGDTQYF. For the CDR3, the DNA is TGTGCCCCAAGTCGGGATGGAGATACGCAGTATTTT. V is TRBV5-4 and J is TRBJ2-3; D is perhaps TRBD2 (5 bases). Germline V CDR1 and CDR2: SGHNT, YYREEE (reference sequence). V lost 10 bases, J lost 5 bases, and 14 bases lay in between. The CDR3 extends over 12 amino acids. The full variable domain, rest sourced from reference TRBV5-4 and TRBJ2-3, is ETGVTQSPTHLIKTRGQQVTLRCSSQSGHNTVSWYQQALGQGPQFIFQYYREEENGRGNFPPRFSGLQFPNYSSELNVNALELDDSALYLCAPSRDGDTQYFGPGTRLTVL.

This chain connects TRBV27 to TRBJ1-6, with 11 positions matching TRBD1. Trimming removed 6 bases from V and 9 bases from J; junction bases left unmatched: 13. CDR1 MNHEY and CDR2 SMNVEV come from the germline V gene (reference sequence). The CDR3 consists of 17 residues. The CDR3 loop reads CASRTRIAGTGGSPLHF. The DNA for the CDR3 is TGTGCCAGCAGAACTAGAATCGCCGGGACAGGGGGTTCACCCCTCCACTTT.

The CDR3 DNA reads TGTGCCAGCAGCACAACCGACAGGGTCTATGGCTACACCTTC. This encodes CASSTTDRVYGYTF. The rearrangement joins TRBV5-6 to TRBJ1-2; 7 bases map to TRBD1. From germline, CDR1 is SGHDT and CDR2 YYEEEE. After removal of 4 bases from V and 4 bases from J, the junction contained 7 bases not matched to a gene. This CDR3 has 14 residues.

This rearrangement joins TRBV24-1 to TRBJ2-3; the D gene is possibly TRBD1 (6 bases). CDR3 length equals 13 residues. The germline V gene has CDR1 KGHDR and CDR2 SFDVKD. V was shortened by 5 bases and J by 6 bases, with 11 bases between the two germline ends. Here the CDR3 reads CATSVSGADTQYF. The CDR3 nucleotides are TGTGCCACCAGTGTCTCAGGGGCGGATACGCAGTATTTT.

The chain employs TRBV5-1 and TRBJ1-2, with TRBD1 matching over 8 bases. The CDR3 sequence is 13 residues long. J was trimmed by 4 bases and V by 4 bases; bases with no gene match: 3. Germline assignment: CDR1 SGHRS and CDR2 YFSETQ. In DNA, the CDR3 is TGCGCCAGCAGCGCGGGACAGGCCTATGGCTACACCTTC. This translates into CASSAGQAYGYTF.